A selection of T cell receptor beta chains follows, all from one sample in a study of CD4 and CD8 cells across lung adenocarcinoma regions. MiXCR, applied by TCRdb to the PCR reads, yields one record per CDR3 protein. This sample has more than 9,000 distinct CDR3 sequences, with 40% to 50% found just once. Sequencing was done on a sample of CD8+ T cells from the margin of a lung tumor. The receptor source for this set is a female donor with lung adenocarcinoma. The CD4 and CD8 labels of this study may be unreliable. The CDR3 runs from the conserved cysteine through the conserved F or W. Each record gives: D gene, V gene, J gene, clone size, CDR3 protein, CDR3 DNA. D genes are given only for firm matches. A row's size may be missing; if present it is once, few, many or a size class.

-	TRBV7-2	TRBJ2-5	medium-sized	CASSLPGIQETQYF	TGTGCCAGCAGCCTCCCGGGTATCCAAGAGACCCAGTACTTC
TRBD1	TRBV4-1	TRBJ2-7	many	CASSQVSRGTGLAEQYF	TGCGCCAGCAGCCAAGTTTCTCGTGGGACAGGGCTGGCCGAGCAGTACTTC
-	TRBV7-9	TRBJ2-1	many	CASSPGASPDNEQFF	TGTGCCAGCAGCCCGGGGGCTTCACCGGACAATGAGCAGTTCTTC
TRBD1	TRBV11-2	TRBJ1-6	many	CASSHRDRVKDSPLHF	TGTGCCAGCAGTCACAGAGACAGGGTAAAAGATTCACCCCTCCACTTT
TRBD2	TRBV6-1	TRBJ2-1	-	CASQREPNNEQFF	TGTGCCAGTCAGCGGGAGCCCAACAATGAGCAGTTCTTC
-	TRBV12-3/TRBV12-4	TRBJ2-1	-	CASSQEQFYNEQFF	TGTGCCAGCAGCCAAGAACAGTTCTACAATGAGCAGTTCTTC
-	TRBV7-6	TRBJ2-5	-	CASSLGGAEAQYF	TGTGCCAGCAGCTTAGGGGGCGCAGAGGCCCAGTACTTC
-	TRBV6-5	TRBJ1-1	many	CASSNSGSRIF	TGTGCCAGCAGCAACTCAGGGAGTCGGATCTTT
TRBD2	TRBV6-5	TRBJ2-1	medium-sized	CASSYRGGDEQFF	TGTGCCAGCAGTTACCGGGGGGGCGATGAGCAGTTCTTC
-	TRBV6-1	TRBJ2-3	-	CASSKAGDTGAQFF	TGTGCCAGCAGTAAAGCGGGGGACACAGGGGCGCAGTTTTTT
TRBD2	TRBV6-1	TRBJ2-2	medium-sized	CASSRGLAGGNTGELFF	TGTGCCAGCAGTCGAGGACTAGCGGGGGGGAACACCGGGGAGCTGTTTTTT
TRBD1	TRBV5-1	TRBJ2-5	-	CASSIGQGVETQYF	TGCGCCAGCAGCATTGGACAGGGGGTAGAGACCCAGTACTTC
-	TRBV6-1	TRBJ1-4	few	CASSETPREKLFF	TGTGCCAGCAGTGAGACGCCAAGGGAAAAACTGTTTTTT
TRBD1	TRBV27	TRBJ2-5	-	CASSPTGPRETQYF	TGTGCCAGCAGTCCGACAGGGCCGAGGGAGACCCAGTACTTC
TRBD1	TRBV27	TRBJ1-4	-	CASSRDREWDEKLFF	TGTGCCAGCAGCCGGGACAGGGAATGGGATGAAAAACTGTTTTTT
-	TRBV7-2	TRBJ2-5	-	CASREGYLQETQYF	TGTGCCAGCAGGGAGGGGTACCTTCAAGAGACCCAGTACTTC
-	TRBV4-1	TRBJ2-2	-	CASSLRDGELFF	TGCGCCAGCAGCCTTCGAGACGGGGAGCTGTTTTTT
-	TRBV6-1	TRBJ2-1	-	CARGLSAMSGDEQFF	TGTGCCAGGGGCCTCTCCGCTATGAGCGGAGATGAGCAGTTCTTT
-	TRBV10-1	TRBJ2-2	medium-sized	CASRDTGTNTGELFF	TGCGCCAGCAGGGATACCGGCACAAACACCGGGGAGCTGTTTTTT
-	TRBV6-2/TRBV6-3	TRBJ2-7	many	CASSYGGEQYF	TGTGCCAGCAGTTACGGAGGCGAGCAGTACTTC
-	TRBV27	TRBJ2-5	-	CAGSRRRDPDTQYF	TGTGCCGGCAGTCGGCGCCGTGACCCAGATACCCAGTACTTC
-	TRBV14	TRBJ2-2	medium-sized	CASSQSTGELFF	TGTGCCAGCAGCCAAAGCACCGGGGAGCTGTTTTTT
-	TRBV6-5	TRBJ1-3	-	CASSWGREDGNTIYF	TGTGCCAGCAGTTGGGGAAGAGAAGATGGAAACACCATATATTTT
-	TRBV6-1	TRBJ2-3	-	CASVGNRGGATDTQYF	TGTGCCAGCGTGGGAAACCGGGGCGGTGCCACAGATACGCAGTATTTT
TRBD2	TRBV5-4	TRBJ2-5	-	CASSGRERTQYF	TGTGCCAGCAGCGGGAGGGAGAGAACCCAGTACTTC
-	TRBV6-1	TRBJ2-1	-	CASSEAGEQDTQYF	TGTGCCAGCAGTGAAGCCGGGGAGCAAGATACCCAGTACTTT
-	TRBV6-6	TRBJ2-3	medium-sized	CASSLEGGDTDTQYF	TGTGCCAGCAGTTTGGAGGGGGGGGACACAGATACGCAGTATTTT
-	TRBV25-1	TRBJ2-5	many	CASSDRALGTQYF	TGTGCCAGCAGTGACAGGGCCCTCGGGACCCAGTACTTC
-	TRBV12-3/TRBV12-4	TRBJ2-1	many	CASSFGTAGNEQFF	TGTGCCAGCAGTTTTGGAACAGCGGGCAATGAGCAGTTCTTC
-	TRBV7-2	TRBJ2-1	medium-sized	CASSLVTLGLTVF	TGTGCCAGCAGCTTAGTCACGTTAGGCCTGACGGTCTTC
-	TRBV12-3/TRBV12-4	TRBJ2-1	medium-sized	CASSLGTRNEQFF	TGTGCCAGCAGTTTAGGGACTCGCAATGAGCAGTTCTTC
-	TRBV6-1	TRBJ2-5	-	CASRGPGGKDMQYF	TGTGCCAGCAGGGGGCCGGGGGGCAAAGACATGCAGTACTTC
-	TRBV4-1	TRBJ2-7	-	CASSQVTEYEQYF	TGCGCCAGCAGCCAAGTGACAGAGTACGAGCAGTACTTC
-	TRBV3-1	TRBJ2-2	-	CASSQPGPNTGELFF	TGTGCCAGCAGCCAGCCGGGACCCAACACCGGGGAGCTGTTTTTT